The 10 T cell receptor beta chains reported below all come from one sample, sequenced in a study of response to subunit inactivated influenza vaccine. MiXCR, run by TCRdb on the RT-PCR reads, gives a single entry per CDR3 protein. This repertoire shows 550,000 to 600,000 distinct CDR3 sequences, over 9.5% found once; its top ten account for more than 8.5%. The sequenced sample was PBMCs from blood, obtained on the day of vaccination. These TCRs come from a man aged 45 to 65 who received an inactivated influenza vaccine.

In its sample, this clonotype was seen a few times. The V and J genes are TRBV2 and TRBJ1-2, with 8 bases identical to TRBD1. CDR1 is SNHLY and CDR2 is FYNNEI in the germline V gene. J lost 6 bases, V lost 10 bases, and 7 bases had no gene match. The CDR3 loop spans 12 amino acids. The CDR3 reads CANPGQVNGYTF. The CDR3 nucleotides are TGTGCCAACCCGGGACAGGTTAATGGCTACACCTTC.

This clonotype has just a few counts. This chain joins TRBV4-3 and TRBJ2-6; D ambiguous. Looked up from germline, CDR1 is LGHNA and CDR2 is YSLEER. This CDR3 spans 13 amino acids. The V end lost 4 bases, the J end lost 9 bases, and 10 bases lay between the germline ends. CDR3 in amino acids: CASSRGPGNVLTF. Written as DNA, the CDR3 is TGCGCCAGCAGCCGAGGACCCGGCAACGTCCTGACTTTC.

The chain carries TRBV4-1 and TRBJ1-1; TRBD1 aligns across 7 bases. The CDR3 consists of 16 residues. The ends lost 0 bases at V and 3 bases at J; junction bases unmatched: 7. Germline values: CDR1 MGHRA, CDR2 YSYEKL. The CDR3 here is CASSQDEAGGYTEAFF. The CDR3, as DNA: TGCGCCAGCAGCCAAGATGAGGCAGGGGGATACACTGAAGCTTTCTTT.

Ten or more counts support this clonotype. The V gene is TRBV6-2 or TRBV6-3, the J gene TRBJ1-1, with D perhaps matching TRBD1 (6 bases). Trimming removed 2 bases from V and 3 bases from J, with 10 bases in between. Germline-derived CDR1 and CDR2 are MNHEY and SVGEGT. CDR3 length: 14 residues. In nucleotides, the CDR3 is TGTGCCAGCAGTTACACCCCAGGGGACACTGAAGCTTTCTTT. It translates to CASSYTPGDTEAFF.

This clonotype appeared a few times. This chain uses TRBV3-1 with TRBJ2-1; 8 nucleotides match TRBD2. J gave up 0 bases and V 4 bases, and 2 bases lay outside the gene matches. Per the germline V gene, CDR1 is LGHDT and CDR2 is YNNKEL (reference sequence). The CDR3 is made up of 15 amino acids. Here the CDR3 DNA reads TGTGCCAGCAGCCCGGGAGGGGTCTCCTACAATGAGCAGTTCTTC. It yields the protein CASSPGGVSYNEQFF.

This chain connects TRBV10-3 to TRBJ2-2; D is undetermined. The CDR3 runs to 13 residues. CDR1 ENHRY and CDR2 SYGVKD come from the germline V gene. With 8 bases removed from V and 3 bases from J, the gap between germline ends came to 10 bases. The CDR3 region is CAILDQYTGELFF. The CDR3 coding sequence is TGTGCCATCCTTGACCAGTACACCGGGGAGCTGTTTTTT.

This clonotype was detected a few times. The V and J genes are TRBV20-1 and TRBJ1-1; a possible D gene is TRBD1 (5 bases). This CDR3 has 13 residues. V was trimmed by 3 bases and J by 4 bases, leaving 12 bases between them. Germline values: CDR1 DFQATT, CDR2 SNEGSKA (reference sequence). The DNA for the CDR3 is TGCAGTGCTAGTTCGGCAGGGAGCACTGAAGCTTTCTTT. This translates into CSASSAGSTEAFF.

This clonotype was counted between two and nine times. This chain links TRBV7-2 with TRBJ1-2; tentative D call: TRBD1 (5 bases). The germline gives CDR1 SGHTA, CDR2 FQGNSA. CDR3 size: 15 residues. The V gene lost 1 base and the J gene lost 7 bases, with 16 bases spanning the gap. CDR3 DNA sequence: TGTGCCAGCAGCTTAGATTTTCAGACCGGGGGTGGCTACACCTTC. It codes for CASSLDFQTGGGYTF.

This clonotype came up a few times. The rearrangement uses TRBV12-3 or TRBV12-4 and TRBJ1-1, with a possible D match to TRBD1 (5 bases). CDR3 size: 15 residues. Deletions cut 3 bases from V and 0 bases from J, with 11 bases between. CDR3 nucleotide sequence: TGTGCCAGCAGTTTGGCAGGGCTGCTGAACACTGAAGCTTTCTTT. Encoded protein: CASSLAGLLNTEAFF.

The chain uses TRBV6-1 and TRBJ2-7; a weak D match, TRBD2 (6 bases). Germline CDR1 and CDR2: MNHNS and SASEGT. V lost 5 bases to trimming and J lost 7 bases, with 15 bases between them. The CDR3 contains 13 residues. CDR3 residues: CASSTPGEEEQYF. In DNA form, the CDR3 reads TGTGCCAGCAGTACCCCGGGGGAGGAGGAGCAGTACTTC.